Each of the 27 T cell receptor beta chains below was sequenced from the same sample in a study of T cell responses to AZD1222 COVID-19 vaccine. Profiled with immunoSEQ multiplex PCR; TCRdb holds only in-frame clones, not every one. The data contain roughly 130,000 clones, around 84% of them singletons. Sequencing was performed on peripheral blood, taken on day 0 of AZD1222 vaccination. These receptors were taken from an adult in good health.

The genes are TRBV4-2 and TRBJ1-1, with D hard to call. From germline, CDR1 is LGHNA and CDR2 YNFKEQ. V gave up 5 bases and J gave up 1 base, with 8 bases separating them. CDR3 length: 13 residues. The CDR3 reads CASSGSWNTEAFF. CDR3 sequence (DNA): TGTGCCAGCAGCGGCTCTTGGAACACTGAAGCTTTCTTT.

This sequence joins TRBV4-3 and TRBJ2-1; maybe TRBD1 (5 bases). Germline CDR1 reads LGHNA; CDR2 reads YSLEER. V shed 4 bases and J shed 2 bases, with 12 bases lying between them. The CDR3 extends over 15 amino acids. The DNA of the CDR3 is TGCGCCAGCAGCCCCACCAGGGCTACCTACAATGAGCAGTTCTTC. It specifies CASSPTRATYNEQFF.

This chain joins TRBV5-4 and TRBJ2-3; 9 positions agree with TRBD2. Per the germline V gene, CDR1 is SGHNT and CDR2 is YYREEE (reference sequence). The trim removed 1 base at V and 3 bases at J, leaving 15 bases unmatched. The CDR3 length is 19 residues. In nucleotides, the CDR3 is TGTGCCAGCAGCTTGTGGGCGGGGGGGCCGCCGGAGTTGACAGATACGCAGTATTTT. This encodes CASSLWAGGPPELTDTQYF.

The DNA for the CDR3 is TGTGCCAGCAGGGTCGGACCTGTTGTCAATGAGCAGTTCTTC. Its protein product is CASRVGPVVNEQFF. The V gene is TRBV6-5, the J gene TRBJ2-1; D unclear. In germline, CDR1 is MNHEY, CDR2 SVGAGI. The germline V and J ends were trimmed by 6 bases and 6 bases, with 15 bases remaining between them. The CDR3 has 14 residues.

This clone has just one count. This chain links TRBV19 with TRBJ2-1; 7 bases match TRBD2. Germline loops: CDR1 LNHDA, CDR2 SQIVND (reference sequence). CDR3 size: 15 residues. Trimming removed 5 bases from V and 9 bases from J; junction bases left unmatched: 13. This CDR3 is CASSPAGLATVEQFF. In DNA form, the CDR3 reads TGTGCCAGTAGTCCAGCGGGATTAGCTACGGTTGAGCAGTTCTTC. Using reference TRBV19 and TRBJ2-1 for the parts outside the CDR3, the full variable domain is DGGITQSPKYLFRKEGQNVTLSCEQNLNHDAMYWYRQDPGQGLRLIYYSQIVNDFQKGDIAEGYSVSREKKESFPLTVTSAQKNPTAFYLCASSPAGLATVEQFFGPGTRLTVL.

This chain joins TRBV5-1 and TRBJ1-1, with 8 bases lining up with TRBD1. The CDR3 is 15 residues long. J was trimmed by 4 bases and V by 4 bases; bases with no gene match: 9. Germline CDR1 is SGHRS and CDR2 is YFSETQ. CDR3 nucleotide sequence: TGCGCCAGCAGCGGACAGGGATTATCAGGCACTGAAGCTTTCTTT. The encoded protein is CASSGQGLSGTEAFF.

The J gene is TRBJ1-2, the V gene TRBV7-2; D call uncertain. V lost 8 bases to trimming and J lost 5 bases, with 15 bases between them. The CDR3 sequence is 13 residues long. The germline CDR1 and CDR2 sequences are SGHTA and FQGNSA. Here the CDR3 reads CASRGNPRYGYTF. The CDR3 DNA reads as TGTGCCAGCCGCGGGAATCCGAGGTATGGCTACACCTTC.

This sequence joins TRBV7-9 and TRBJ1-2; perhaps TRBD1 as D (6 bases). The CDR3 totals 15 residues. Trimming left V 0 bases short and J 5 bases short, with 13 bases between. Germline lookup yields CDR1 SEHNR and CDR2 FQNEAQ (reference sequence). The CDR3 protein is CASSLAGTLGYGYTF. Here the CDR3 DNA reads TGTGCCAGCAGCTTAGCCGGGACACTGGGATATGGCTACACCTTC.

The chain joins TRBV6-5 to TRBJ1-2; D unclear. The germline V and J ends were trimmed by 4 bases and 0 bases, with 12 bases remaining between them. The CDR3 loop spans 15 amino acids. CDR1 and CDR2 (germline): MNHEY, SVGAGI. The CDR3 loop is CASSSPGDTNYGYTF. The CDR3 DNA reads TGTGCCAGCAGTTCCCCCGGGGATACTAACTATGGCTACACCTTC.

The chain combines TRBV5-4 with TRBJ2-1, with unresolved D. Deletions cut 2 bases from V and 8 bases from J, with 14 bases between. The CDR3 length is 14 residues. Looked up from germline, CDR1 is SGHNT and CDR2 is YYREEE (reference sequence). CDR3 nucleotides: TGTGCCAGCAGCTTCGGTTCGTCTCGGGATGAGCAGTTCTTC. It translates to CASSFGSSRDEQFF.

The V gene is TRBV5-4, the J gene TRBJ1-3, with 11 bases lining up with TRBD1. Trimming took 5 bases from V and 2 from J; bases not matched to a gene: 9. Looked up from germline, CDR1 is SGHNT and CDR2 is YYREEE (reference sequence). The CDR3 loop spans 17 amino acids. The CDR3 bases are TGTGCCAGCAGTCCACCCCCGGGACAGGGGGCTGGAAACACCATATATTTT. Its protein product is CASSPPPGQGAGNTIYF.

The V and J genes are TRBV5-1 and TRBJ1-3, with D unclear. Germline CDR1 reads SGHRS; CDR2 reads YFSETQ. V was cut by 4 bases and J by 2 bases, with 7 bases left in between. The CDR3 sequence is 13 residues long. CDR3 sequence reads: CASSAGTGNTIYF. The CDR3 region has the DNA TGCGCCAGCAGCGCCGGGACTGGAAACACCATATATTTT.

This chain uses TRBV2 with TRBJ1-2; 7 bases match TRBD1. CDR1 and CDR2 from the germline V gene are SNHLY and FYNNEI. The V gene end was trimmed by 6 bases and the J gene end by 4 bases; junction bases not matched to a gene: 8. This CDR3 spans 14 amino acids. The CDR3 nucleotides read TGTGCCAGCAGCGGGGACAGAATAAGCTATGGCTACACCTTC. Its protein is CASSGDRISYGYTF.

V and J are TRBV19 and TRBJ2-2; 16 bases match TRBD2. J was trimmed by 2 bases and V by 10 bases; bases with no gene match: 13. Germline CDR1 and CDR2: LNHDA and SQIVND (reference sequence). The CDR3 runs 19 residues. In DNA, the CDR3 is TGTGCCACTAACTCCGGGACTAGCGGGGGGGCCGCTAACACCGGGGAGCTGTTTTTT. Amino acids: CATNSGTSGGAANTGELFF.

This clone is a singleton in its sample. V is TRBV7-8 and J is TRBJ2-7; 10 nucleotides align to TRBD2. V lost 2 bases, J lost 5 bases, and 9 bases stayed unmatched. Germline CDR1 reads SGHVS; CDR2 reads FQNEAQ. The CDR3 length is 16 residues. The DNA for the CDR3 is TGTGCCAGCAGCTTAACAGCAGCGGGAGGGCCTAACGAGCAGTACTTC. Translating gives CASSLTAAGGPNEQYF.

This clone has a handful of counts. This rearrangement joins TRBV5-4 to TRBJ1-4, with no clear D. CDR1 SGHNT and CDR2 YYREEE come from the germline V gene (reference sequence). The ends were cut back, 2 bases at V and 6 bases at J, with 11 bases in the middle. The CDR3 has 14 residues. DNA for the CDR3: TGTGCCAGCAGCTTAATGGGAAGGGATGAAAAACTGTTTTTT. Amino acids: CASSLMGRDEKLFF.

J is TRBJ1-5 and V is TRBV5-1; the D gene is possibly TRBD1 (5 bases). The germline CDR1 and CDR2 sequences are SGHRS and YFSETQ. The V end was cut by 0 bases, the J end by 3 bases, with 10 bases between. CDR3 length: 15 residues. The CDR3: CASSLDGGINQPQHF. CDR3 coding DNA: TGCGCCAGCAGCTTGGATGGGGGAATCAATCAGCCCCAGCATTTT.

V gene TRBV21-1 combines with J gene TRBJ1-1; the DNA was not used to check the table's D call, TRBD1. TRBV21-1 constitutes a pseudogene. The CDR3 length is 14 residues. The chain's CDR3 is CASNNRAFDTEAFF. The CDR3 DNA follows: TGTGCCAGCAACAACAGGGCTTTCGACACTGAAGCTTTCTTT.

This chain joins TRBV7-2 and TRBJ1-1, with D perhaps matching TRBD1 (5 bases). The CDR3 totals 14 residues. V dropped 1 base and J dropped 4 bases, with 10 bases sitting between them. From germline, CDR1 is SGHTA and CDR2 FQGNSA. The CDR3 reads CASSLDPQGTEAFF. CDR3 nucleotide sequence: TGTGCCAGCAGCTTAGATCCTCAGGGCACTGAAGCTTTCTTT.

This chain uses TRBV7-9 with TRBJ2-2, with a weak D call TRBD1 (6 bases). The V end lost 3 bases, the J end lost 2 bases, and 10 bases lay between the germline ends. Germline assignment: CDR1 SEHNR and CDR2 FQNEAQ (reference sequence). The CDR3 extends over 15 amino acids. The CDR3 sequence: CASSFRDINTGELFF. DNA of the CDR3: TGTGCCAGCAGCTTCCGGGACATAAACACCGGGGAGCTGTTTTTT.

V gene TRBV19 combines with J gene TRBJ2-7, with a tentative D call TRBD2 (5 bases). Germline V gives CDR1 LNHDA, CDR2 SQIVND (reference sequence). V lost 3 bases, J lost 2 bases, and 8 bases lay in between. The CDR3 totals 13 residues. CDR3 protein: CASSMRAPYEQYF. The CDR3 region has the DNA TGTGCCAGTAGTATGAGGGCTCCCTACGAGCAGTACTTC.

This chain links TRBV29-1 with TRBJ2-1; D ambiguous. Trimming took 6 bases from V and 8 from J, leaving 14 bases between them. CDR3 size: 12 residues. Germline V gene lookup returns CDR1 SQVTM and CDR2 ANQGSEA. CDR3 amino acids: CSVLGPGDEQFF. Here the CDR3 DNA reads TGCAGCGTACTCGGACCCGGCGATGAGCAGTTCTTC.

The CDR3 protein is CASSIGQDGNQPQHF. DNA for the CDR3: TGTGCCAGTAGTATTGGACAGGACGGTAATCAGCCCCAGCATTTT. The J gene is TRBJ1-5, the V gene TRBV19; TRBD1 matches 7 bases. The germline V gene encodes CDR1 LNHDA and CDR2 SQIVND (reference sequence). V was clipped by 3 bases and J by 4 bases; unmatched bases: 6. The CDR3 loop spans 15 amino acids.

The chain joins TRBV28 to TRBJ1-3; no reliable D call. The germline CDR1 and CDR2 sequences are MDHEN and SYDVKM. V shed 7 bases and J shed 0 bases, with 22 bases lying between them. This CDR3 spans 18 amino acids. The DNA for the CDR3 is TGTGCCAGCACCCCACGGACGTCCCGACGTATCTCTGGAAACACCATATATTTT. Its protein product is CASTPRTSRRISGNTIYF. Supplemented by reference TRBV28 and TRBJ1-3, the full variable domain reads DVKVTQSSRYLVKRTGEKVFLECVQDMDHENMFWYRQDPGLGLRLIYFSYDVKMKEKGDIPEGYSVSREKKERFSLILESASTNQTSMYLCASTPRTSRRISGNTIYFGEGSWLTVV.

The chain has TRBV19 and TRBJ2-3, with D possibly TRBD1 on 5 matching bases. CDR1 and CDR2 (germline): LNHDA, SQIVND (reference sequence). V gave up 6 bases and J gave up 6 bases, with 13 bases separating them. The CDR3 loop spans 13 amino acids. The DNA for the CDR3 is TGTGCCAGTAGAGGGGCGCTGGTGGATACGCAGTATTTT. Its protein is CASRGALVDTQYF.

This chain uses TRBV29-1 with TRBJ1-3; the D gene is possibly TRBD1 (5 bases). With 3 bases removed from V and 0 bases from J, the gap between germline ends came to 18 bases. Germline V gene lookup returns CDR1 SQVTM and CDR2 ANQGSEA. CDR3 length equals 17 residues. The CDR3 protein is CSVEGRTDSVSGNTIYF. CDR3 bases: TGCAGCGTTGAGGGACGGACCGATTCTGTCTCTGGAAACACCATATATTTT. The whole variable domain, filled in from reference TRBV29-1 and TRBJ1-3, reads SAVISQKPSRDICQRGTSLTIQCQVDSQVTMMFWYRQQPGQSLTLIATANQGSEATYESGFVIDKFPISRPNLTFSTLTVSNMSPEDSSIYLCSVEGRTDSVSGNTIYFGEGSWLTVV.

This chain uses TRBV15 with TRBJ2-5; TRBD2 matches 12 bases. The CDR3 is made up of 16 amino acids. Germline trimming cut 0 bases from V and 4 bases from J; bases unmatched to any gene: 3. Germline V lookup: CDR1 LNHNV, CDR2 YYDKDF (reference sequence). The CDR3 protein is CATSREASGGVETQYF. CDR3 coding DNA: TGTGCCACCAGCAGAGAAGCTAGCGGGGGGGTAGAGACCCAGTACTTC.